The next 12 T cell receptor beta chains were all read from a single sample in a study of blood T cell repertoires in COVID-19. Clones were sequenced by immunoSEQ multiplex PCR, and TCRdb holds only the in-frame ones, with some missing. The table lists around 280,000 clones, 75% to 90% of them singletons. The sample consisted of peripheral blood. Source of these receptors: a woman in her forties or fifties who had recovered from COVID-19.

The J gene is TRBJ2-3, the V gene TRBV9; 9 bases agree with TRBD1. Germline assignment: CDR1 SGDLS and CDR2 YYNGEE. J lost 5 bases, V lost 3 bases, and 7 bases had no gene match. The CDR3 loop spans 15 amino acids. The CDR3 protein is CASSARTGVIDTQYF. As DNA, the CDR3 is TGTGCCAGCAGCGCTCGGACAGGGGTGATAGATACGCAGTATTTT.

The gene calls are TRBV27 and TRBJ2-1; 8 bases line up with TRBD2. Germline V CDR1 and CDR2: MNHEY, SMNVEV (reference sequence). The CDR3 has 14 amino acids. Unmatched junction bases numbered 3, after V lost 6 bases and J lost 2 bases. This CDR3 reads CASRFGGAYNEQFF. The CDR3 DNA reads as TGTGCCAGCAGATTCGGGGGGGCCTACAATGAGCAGTTCTTC.

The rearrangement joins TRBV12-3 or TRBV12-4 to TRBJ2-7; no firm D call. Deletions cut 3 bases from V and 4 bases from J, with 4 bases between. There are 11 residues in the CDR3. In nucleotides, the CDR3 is TGTGCCAGCAGTTTGGAGTACGAGCAGTACTTC. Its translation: CASSLEYEQYF.

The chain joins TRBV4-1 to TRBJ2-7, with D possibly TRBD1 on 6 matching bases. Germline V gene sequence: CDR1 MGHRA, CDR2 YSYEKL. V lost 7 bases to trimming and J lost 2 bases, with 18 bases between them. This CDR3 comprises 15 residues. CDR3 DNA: TGCGCCAGCACCCCGGGACAAACAGAAACCTACGAGCAGTACTTC. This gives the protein CASTPGQTETYEQYF.

The DNA of the CDR3 is TGTGCCAGCAGCGTAGCGGGACAGGGGATTGCTGGAAACACCATATATTTT. This codes for CASSVAGQGIAGNTIYF. The chain has TRBV9 and TRBJ1-3; 10 bases match TRBD1. The length of the CDR3 is 17 residues. Trimming removed 0 bases from V and 2 bases from J; junction bases left unmatched: 5. Germline V gives CDR1 SGDLS, CDR2 YYNGEE.

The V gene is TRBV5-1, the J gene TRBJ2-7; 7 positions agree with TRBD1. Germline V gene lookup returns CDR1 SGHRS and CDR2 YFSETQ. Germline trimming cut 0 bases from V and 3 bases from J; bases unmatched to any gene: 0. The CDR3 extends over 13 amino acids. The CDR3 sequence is CASSLGTGYEQYF. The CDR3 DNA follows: TGCGCCAGCAGCTTGGGGACAGGCTACGAGCAGTACTTC.

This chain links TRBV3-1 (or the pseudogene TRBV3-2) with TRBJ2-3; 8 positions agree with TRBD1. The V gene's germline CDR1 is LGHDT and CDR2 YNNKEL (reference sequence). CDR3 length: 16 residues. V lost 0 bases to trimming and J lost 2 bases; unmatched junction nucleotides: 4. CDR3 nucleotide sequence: TGTGCCAGCAGCCAAGAACAGGGGGTGTCCACAGATACGCAGTATTTT. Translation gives CASSQEQGVSTDTQYF.

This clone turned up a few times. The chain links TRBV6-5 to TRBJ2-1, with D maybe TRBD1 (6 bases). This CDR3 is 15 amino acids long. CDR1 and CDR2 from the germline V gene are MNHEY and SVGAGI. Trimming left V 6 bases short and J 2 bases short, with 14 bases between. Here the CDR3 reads CASSRRGRAYNEQFF. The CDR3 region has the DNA TGTGCCAGCAGCCGCAGGGGCAGGGCCTACAATGAGCAGTTCTTC.

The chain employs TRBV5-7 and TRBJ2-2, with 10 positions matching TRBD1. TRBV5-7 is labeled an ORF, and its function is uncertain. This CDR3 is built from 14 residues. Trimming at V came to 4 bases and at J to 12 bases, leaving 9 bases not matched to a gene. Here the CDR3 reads CASSLGTGDGKLFF. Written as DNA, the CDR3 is TGTGCCAGCAGCCTTGGGACAGGGGACGGAAAGCTGTTTTTT.

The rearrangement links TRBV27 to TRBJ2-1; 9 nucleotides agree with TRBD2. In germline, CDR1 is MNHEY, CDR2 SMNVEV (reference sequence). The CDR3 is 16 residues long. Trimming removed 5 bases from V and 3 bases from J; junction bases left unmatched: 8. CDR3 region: CASSPPGRGGYNEQFF. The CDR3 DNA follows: TGTGCCAGCAGTCCCCCAGGGCGGGGGGGCTACAATGAGCAGTTCTTC.

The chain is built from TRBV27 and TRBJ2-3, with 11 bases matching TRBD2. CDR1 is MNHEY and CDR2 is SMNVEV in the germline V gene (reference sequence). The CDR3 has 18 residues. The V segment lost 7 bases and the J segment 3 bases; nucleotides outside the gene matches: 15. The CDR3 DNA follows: TGTGCCAGCAAGACCCTGATAGCGGGAGGGAGGGTGACAGATACGCAGTATTTT. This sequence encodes CASKTLIAGGRVTDTQYF.

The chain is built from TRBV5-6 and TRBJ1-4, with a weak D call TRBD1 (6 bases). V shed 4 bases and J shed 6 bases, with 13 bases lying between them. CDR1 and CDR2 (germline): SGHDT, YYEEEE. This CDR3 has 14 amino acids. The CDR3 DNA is TGTGCCAGCAGCCCGGGCCCAGGGGATGAAAAACTGTTTTTT. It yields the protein CASSPGPGDEKLFF. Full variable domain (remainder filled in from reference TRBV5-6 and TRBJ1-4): DAGVTQSPTHLIKTRGQQVTLRCSPKSGHDTVSWYQQALGQGPQFIFQYYEEEERQRGNFPDRFSGHQFPNYSSELNVNALLLGDSALYLCASSPGPGDEKLFFGSGTQLSVL.